Below, 18 T cell receptor beta chains from the same sample are listed, as sequenced in a study of blood T cell repertoires in COVID-19. This table comes from immunoSEQ multiplex PCR, and its TCRdb copy is limited to in-frame clones, with some not included. The data contain more than 50,000 clones, approximately 90% of them seen just once; the ten biggest clones take up more than 15%. The material sequenced was peripheral blood. The receptors stem from a man older than 75 with acute or convalescent COVID-19.

The CDR3 DNA follows: TGTGCCACGGACACTACCCCGAACACTGAAGCTTTCTTT. This gives the protein CATDTTPNTEAFF. The genes are TRBV19 and TRBJ1-1; a possible D gene is TRBD1 (5 bases). Per the germline V gene, CDR1 is LNHDA and CDR2 is SQIVND (reference sequence). The CDR3 length is 13 residues. V lost 10 bases, J lost 1 base, and 13 bases lay in between.

This clone was recorded only once. The rearrangement uses TRBV30 and TRBJ2-1; perhaps TRBD2 as D (6 bases). The germline CDR1 and CDR2 sequences are GTSNPN and SVGIG (reference sequence). Trimming stripped 0 bases from V and 8 bases from J, with 17 bases between. This CDR3 has 15 amino acids. The CDR3 loop reads CAWSVYLGGGDEQFF. The CDR3 coding sequence is TGTGCCTGGAGTGTATATCTCGGGGGTGGGGATGAGCAGTTCTTC.

The CDR3 here is CASSPRPSGQGSPLHF. For the CDR3, the DNA is TGTGCCAGCAGCCCCCGCCCCTCTGGTCAGGGTTCACCCCTCCACTTT. The V gene is TRBV7-2, the J gene TRBJ1-6, with TRBD1 as a possible D gene (5 bases). The CDR3 runs 16 residues. CDR1 is SGHTA and CDR2 is FQGNSA in the germline V gene. V was cut by 5 bases and J by 9 bases, with 20 bases left in between.

The rearrangement joins TRBV19 to TRBJ1-1; D uncertain. This CDR3 is 13 amino acids long. Between the trimmed V and J ends, which lost 5 bases and 0 bases, there was a span of 7 bases. The V gene's germline CDR1 is LNHDA and CDR2 SQIVND (reference sequence). The DNA of the CDR3 is TGTGCCAGTAGTTCAGTTATGAACACTGAAGCTTTCTTT. Encoded protein: CASSSVMNTEAFF.

The chain is built from TRBV6-6 and TRBJ2-2; the match to TRBD1 covers 9 bases. Germline V gives CDR1 MNHNY, CDR2 SVGAGI (reference sequence). The length of the CDR3 is 15 residues. The junction had 6 bases not matched to a gene; V was cut back by 5 bases and J by 5 bases. Here the CDR3 DNA reads TGTGCCAGCAGTCGGGACAGGGTGGGGACCGGGGAGCTGTTTTTT. This encodes CASSRDRVGTGELFF.

The chain employs TRBV2 and TRBJ2-7; TRBD1 aligns across 9 bases. There are 14 residues in the CDR3. CDR1 and CDR2 from the germline V gene are SNHLY and FYNNEI. The V and J ends lost 2 bases and 7 bases, in that order; junction bases with no gene match: 6. The CDR3 sequence: CASSEQQGAREQYF. CDR3 DNA sequence: TGTGCCAGCAGTGAACAACAGGGGGCTAGGGAGCAGTACTTC.

In nucleotides, the CDR3 is TGTGCCAGCAGCCCGGGGGACAGCCCAAGGGAGACCCAGTACTTC. Its translation is CASSPGDSPRETQYF. This chain links TRBV7-9 with TRBJ2-5, with D possibly matching TRBD1 (7 bases). This CDR3 is built from 15 residues. Per germline, CDR1 SEHNR and CDR2 FQNEAQ (reference sequence). Trimming left V 5 bases short and J 5 bases short, with 18 bases between.

This clone was observed once. The chain recombines TRBV30 with TRBJ2-5, with D perhaps TRBD2 (6 bases). Per the germline V gene, CDR1 is GTSNPN and CDR2 is SVGIG (reference sequence). The ends were cut back, 5 bases at V and 5 bases at J, with 12 bases in the middle. This CDR3 region has 12 residues. Written as DNA, the CDR3 is TGTGCCTGGCAGGAGGGTGGGGAGACCCAGTACTTC. This sequence encodes CAWQEGGETQYF. Full variable domain (remainder filled in from reference TRBV30 and TRBJ2-5): SQTIHQWPATLVQPVGSPLSLECTVEGTSNPNLYWYRQAAGRGLQLLFYSVGIGQISSEVPQNLSASRPQDRQFILSSKKLLLSDSGFYLCAWQEGGETQYFGPGTRLLVL.

The gene calls are TRBV7-8 and TRBJ2-7; D might be TRBD2 (5 bases). CDR1 and CDR2 from the germline V gene are SGHVS and FQNEAQ. The CDR3 is made up of 14 amino acids. With 7 bases removed from V and 5 bases from J, the gap between germline ends came to 18 bases. CDR3 sequence (DNA): TGTGCCAGCATCCCGACTATAATCCCCGACGAGCAGTACTTC. Its protein is CASIPTIIPDEQYF.

CDR3 sequence reads: CAARGQGVNTEAFF. The CDR3 DNA reads TGCGCCGCCCGAGGGCAGGGGGTGAACACTGAAGCTTTCTTT. The chain carries TRBV23-1 and TRBJ1-1; 7 bases match TRBD1. TRBV23-1 is placed among ORFs of uncertain function. J gave up 0 bases and V 11 bases, and 9 bases lay outside the gene matches. This CDR3 contains 14 residues.

The rearrangement joins TRBV18 to TRBJ1-5, with 9 bases identical to TRBD1. CDR1 and CDR2 from the germline V gene are KGHSH and LQKENI. The CDR3 is 16 residues long. Trimming removed 5 bases from V and 0 bases from J; junction bases left unmatched: 5. CDR3 residues: CASSKGQGVSNQPQHF. CDR3 bases: TGTGCCAGCTCAAAGGGACAGGGAGTTAGCAATCAGCCCCAGCATTTT.

The chain combines TRBV9 with TRBJ2-2; D remains ambiguous. V lost 1 base, J lost 1 base, and 14 bases lay in between. Germline V CDR1 and CDR2: SGDLS, YYNGEE. The CDR3 contains 17 residues. CDR3 sequence: CASSVSKSPMNTGELFF. CDR3 DNA sequence: TGTGCCAGCAGCGTATCAAAGAGCCCGATGAACACCGGGGAGCTGTTTTTT.

The chain employs TRBV3-1 (or the pseudogene TRBV3-2) and TRBJ2-1; D is possibly TRBD2 (6 bases). The germline CDR1 and CDR2 sequences are LGHDT and YNNKEL (reference sequence). The CDR3 spans 14 residues. V lost 4 bases, J lost 10 bases, and 17 bases lay in between. CDR3 coding DNA: TGTGCCAGCAGCCTCCCCGCGGGCGGGGCAGAGCAGTTCTTC. Translating it yields CASSLPAGGAEQFF.

The chain couples TRBV7-8 to TRBJ1-4; no clear D. Germline V gene data show CDR1 as SGHVS and CDR2 as FQNEAQ. CDR3 size: 15 residues. V lost 1 base and J lost 5, with 11 bases in between. CDR3 sequence (DNA): TGTGCCAGCAGCTTAGGTCGAGGGCGAAATGAAAAACTGTTTTTT. Its protein product is CASSLGRGRNEKLFF.

The genes are TRBV19 and TRBJ2-7, with 7 bases identical to TRBD1. The CDR3 is 13 residues long. In germline, CDR1 is LNHDA, CDR2 SQIVND (reference sequence). V shed 9 bases and J 2 bases; nucleotides not matched to a gene: 7. The CDR3 bases are TGTGCCAGAGACAGGGCAGTCACCTACGAGCAGTACTTC. This sequence encodes CARDRAVTYEQYF.

The rearrangement uses TRBV6-5 and TRBJ1-1, with 7 bases that match TRBD1. Germline V gene sequence: CDR1 MNHEY, CDR2 SVGAGI. V lost 7 bases to trimming and J lost 8 bases; unmatched junction nucleotides: 10. CDR3 size: 13 residues. The CDR3 sequence: CASTKIGGGEAFF. CDR3 nucleotides: TGTGCCAGCACCAAAATTGGAGGGGGCGAAGCTTTCTTT.

The CDR3 is CAWSAVGGGEQYF. In nucleotides, the CDR3 is TGTGCCTGGAGTGCCGTGGGGGGTGGCGAGCAGTACTTC. The chain is built from TRBV30 and TRBJ2-7; D might be TRBD2 (6 bases). Germline V gene lookup returns CDR1 GTSNPN and CDR2 SVGIG (reference sequence). The V end lost 1 base, the J end lost 6 bases, and 13 bases lay between the germline ends. The CDR3 has 13 residues.

The rearrangement links TRBV9 to TRBJ1-1; TRBD1 aligns across 7 bases. J was trimmed by 10 bases and V by 2 bases; bases with no gene match: 5. Germline CDR1 and CDR2: SGDLS and YYNGEE. This CDR3 spans 12 amino acids. CDR3 in amino acids: CASSVGQDPAFF. CDR3 in DNA: TGTGCCAGCAGCGTCGGACAGGATCCAGCTTTCTTT. Full variable domain (rest looked up from reference TRBV9 and TRBJ1-1): DSGVTQTPKHLITATGQRVTLRCSPRSGDLSVYWYQQSLDQGLQFLIQYYNGEERAKGNILERFSAQQFPDLHSELNLSSLELGDSALYFCASSVGQDPAFFGQGTRLTVV.